These 22 T cell receptor beta chains came from one sample sequenced in a study of post-analysis software for immune sequencing data. The study's findings and limits: Patients had higher frequencies than controls of roughly 5 TRBV segments, including TRBV5-6, TRBV5-1 and TRBV20-1.

Their antigen targets remain unknown. Built from TCR beta cDNA, the libraries had unique molecular identifiers in them. Using its own MiXCR run on the PCR reads, TCRdb lists one record per CDR3 protein. The table shows some 800,000 distinct CDR3 sequences, with roughly 46% occurring only once. The sample was blood. The receptors here all came from a girl aged 10-17 years with multiple sclerosis.

This sequence joins TRBV6-6 and TRBJ2-4, with 10 nucleotides matching TRBD1. The J call may be incorrect, as the DNA end agrees better with TRBJ2-5. CDR3 length: 15 amino acids. Germline CDR1 MNHNY, CDR2 SVGAGI (reference sequence). The CDR3 region is CASRSTGGGQETQYF. For the CDR3, the DNA is TGTGCCAGCCGATCGACAGGGGGCGGGCAAGAGACCCAGTACTTC.

This chain uses TRBV19 with TRBJ2-7; D possibly corresponds to TRBD1 (6 bases). Germline V gene sequence: CDR1 LNHDA, CDR2 SQIVND (reference sequence). V lost 1 base and J 0 bases, leaving 10 bases between the germline ends. The CDR3 has 15 amino acids. The CDR3 spells CASSIAGVTSYEQYF. The DNA for the CDR3 is TGTGCCAGTAGTATAGCAGGGGTTACCTCCTACGAGCAGTACTTC. Combining the CDR3 with reference TRBV19 and TRBJ2-7 gives the whole variable domain DGGITQSPKYLFRKEGQNVTLSCEQNLNHDAMYWYRQDPGQGLRLIYYSQIVNDFQKGDIAEGYSVSREKKESFPLTVTSAQKNPTAFYLCASSIAGVTSYEQYFGPGTRLTVT.

This chain uses TRBV7-9 with TRBJ1-1; tentative D call: TRBD1 (6 bases). The V end was cut by 5 bases, the J end by 2 bases, with 12 bases between. This CDR3 comprises 14 residues. Germline CDR1 SEHNR, CDR2 FQNEAQ (reference sequence). This CDR3 reads CASSEQGRNTEAFF. DNA of the CDR3: TGTGCCAGCAGCGAACAGGGCCGCAACACTGAAGCTTTCTTT.

The chain links TRBV29-1 to TRBJ2-7; 10 positions match TRBD1. The J call may not be correct, given that the DNA end is closer to TRBJ2-5. From germline, CDR1 is SQVTM and CDR2 ANQGSEA. CDR3 size: 13 residues. DNA for the CDR3: TGCAGCGCCCGGGACAGGGGCGTTGCGACCCAGTACTTC. Its protein is CSARDRGVATQYF.

This clonotype was detected only a few times. The chain recombines TRBV15 with TRBJ2-7, with unresolved D. This CDR3 spans 15 amino acids. Germline lookup yields CDR1 LNHNV and CDR2 YYDKDF (reference sequence). V was pared by 0 bases and J by 2 bases, with 11 bases between. The CDR3 region has the DNA TGTGCCACCAGCAGAGATCTAACGGAAGCCTACGAGCAGTACTTC. Translated, it gives CATSRDLTEAYEQYF.

This rearrangement joins TRBV28 to TRBJ2-5; the match to TRBD2 covers 8 bases. Germline V gene sequence: CDR1 MDHEN, CDR2 SYDVKM. After removal of 2 bases from V and 2 bases from J, the junction contained 13 bases not matched to a gene. The CDR3 extends over 18 amino acids. CDR3 loop: CASSLGRGELAAQETQYF. CDR3 sequence (DNA): TGTGCCAGCAGTTTAGGTCGGGGGGAACTAGCGGCTCAAGAGACCCAGTACTTC. Full variable domain (missing parts from reference TRBV28 and TRBJ2-5): DVKVTQSSRYLVKRTGEKVFLECVQDMDHENMFWYRQDPGLGLRLIYFSYDVKMKEKGDIPEGYSVSREKKERFSLILESASTNQTSMYLCASSLGRGELAAQETQYFGPGTRLLVL.

The J gene is TRBJ2-3, the V gene TRBV5-1; D is perhaps TRBD2 (6 bases). Trimming shortened V by 3 bases and J by 3 bases, and 14 bases separated the two germline ends. The CDR3 sequence is 15 residues long. Germline CDR1 reads SGHRS; CDR2 reads YFSETQ. Here the CDR3 reads CASSSRDSGTDTQYF. The DNA for the CDR3 is TGCGCCAGCAGCTCCCGGGACTCGGGGACAGATACGCAGTATTTT.

The chain recombines TRBV6-5 with TRBJ1-2; D uncertain. The length of the CDR3 is 16 residues. The ends were cut back, 0 bases at V and 2 bases at J, with 13 bases in the middle. The germline V gene has CDR1 MNHEY and CDR2 SVGAGI. The CDR3 region has the DNA TGTGCCAGCAGTTACTCGGTTTACAGCGCGAACTATGGCTACACCTTC. It translates to CASSYSVYSANYGYTF.

This clonotype was counted a few times. V and J are TRBV12-3 or TRBV12-4 and TRBJ2-3; 9 bases are shared with TRBD2. V lost 0 bases to trimming and J lost 4 bases; unmatched junction nucleotides: 8. The CDR3 runs to 17 residues. The CDR3 loop is CASSLALGGRAPDTQYF. The CDR3 DNA reads TGTGCCAGCAGTTTAGCGCTTGGCGGGAGGGCCCCAGATACGCAGTATTTT.

This clonotype has more than one count but fewer than ten. CDR3 sequence (DNA): TGTGCCAGCAGTACCACCGACAGGGGGCTTTCACCCCTCCACTTT. Translating gives CASSTTDRGLSPLHF. The rearrangement links TRBV28 to TRBJ1-6; 10 bases are a match to TRBD1. The CDR3 totals 15 residues. Germline CDR1 is MDHEN and CDR2 is SYDVKM. V shed 5 bases, J shed 9 bases, and the junction held 7 bases outside the gene matches.

The chain is built from TRBV4-3 and TRBJ2-7; 8 bases match TRBD2. The germline gives CDR1 LGHNA, CDR2 YSLEER. V shed 0 bases, J shed 7 bases, and the junction held 8 bases outside the gene matches. The CDR3 is made up of 15 amino acids. This chain's CDR3 is CASSQERLAGGEQYF. For the CDR3, the DNA is TGCGCCAGCAGCCAAGAGAGGCTAGCGGGTGGAGAGCAGTACTTC.

Concerning this clonotype: A much bigger clone sits one base away, suggesting this may be a read error. The chain uses TRBV20-1 and TRBJ2-7; 10 bases match TRBD2. With V trimmed by 6 bases and J by 1 base, 9 bases remained unmatched. This CDR3 has 15 amino acids. Germline CDR1 and CDR2: DFQATT and SNEGSKA (reference sequence). The chain's CDR3 is CSAKDPSGGSYEQYF. Written as DNA, the CDR3 is TGCAGTGCGAAGGACCCTAGCGGGGGATCCTACGAGCAGTACTTC.

This sequence joins TRBV3-1 and TRBJ2-1, with 9 bases that match TRBD1. CDR1 is LGHDT, CDR2 YNNKEL, per germline (reference sequence). This CDR3 comprises 13 residues. The CDR3 nucleotides read TGTGCAGGGGACAGGGATCCCTACAATGAGCAGTTCTTC. Translated: CAGDRDPYNEQFF.

The rearrangement joins TRBV20-1 to TRBJ2-3; D is uncertain. The CDR3 totals 12 residues. Deletions cut 3 bases from V and 7 bases from J, with 11 bases between. Germline V gene lookup returns CDR1 DFQATT and CDR2 SNEGSKA (reference sequence). CDR3 sequence: CSASVGSHTQYF. The CDR3 DNA is TGCAGTGCTAGTGTCGGCAGCCATACGCAGTATTTT.

The V gene is TRBV11-2, the J gene TRBJ2-1, with TRBD2 as a possible D gene (6 bases). The germline V and J ends were trimmed by 1 base and 7 bases, with 20 bases remaining between them. Germline CDR1 is SGHAT and CDR2 is FQNNGV. CDR3 length equals 17 residues. CDR3 region: CASSLGTPGVLGNEQFF. Here the CDR3 DNA reads TGTGCCAGCAGCTTAGGGACACCGGGGGTGCTTGGGAATGAGCAGTTCTTC.

This clonotype was recorded only once. The rearrangement uses TRBV15 and TRBJ2-5; a possible D gene is TRBD2 (6 bases). The J call may be wrong; the DNA end is better matched by TRBJ2-7. Per the germline V gene, CDR1 is LNHNV and CDR2 is YYDKDF (reference sequence). This CDR3 spans 16 amino acids. The CDR3, as DNA: TGTGCCACCAGCGGGTTTAGCGGAACCCGAACCTACGAGCAGTACTTC. Its protein is CATSGFSGTRTYEQYF.

This sequence joins TRBV7-9 and TRBJ2-7; perhaps TRBD1 as D (6 bases). Trimming left V 1 base short and J 7 bases short, with 11 bases between. The CDR3 is 13 amino acids. The germline V gene has CDR1 SEHNR and CDR2 FQNEAQ (reference sequence). CDR3 amino acids: CASSLEQGNEQYF. The CDR3 DNA is TGTGCCAGCAGCTTAGAACAGGGTAATGAGCAGTACTTC.

This chain uses TRBV7-2 with TRBJ2-1; D not resolved. Trimming removed 9 bases from V and 5 bases from J, with 11 bases in between. The CDR3 sequence is 12 residues long. Germline V CDR1 and CDR2: SGHTA, FQGNSA. The CDR3 bases are TGTGCCAGTAGTACTTTCAACAATGAGCAGTTCTTC. Its protein product is CASSTFNNEQFF.

For this clonotype: A read error may account for a junction end that differs from germline. The genes are TRBV7-7 and TRBJ2-7; 10 bases align to TRBD2. The germline V gene encodes CDR1 SSHAT and CDR2 FNYEAQ (reference sequence). The CDR3 contains 15 residues. The CDR3 region has the DNA TGTGCTAGCAGGTGGGGACTAGCGCTCTCCTACGAGCAGTACTTC. This codes for CASRWGLALSYEQYF.

This sequence joins TRBV16 and TRBJ1-1; D may be TRBD1 (6 bases). There are 15 residues in the CDR3. Germline CDR1 is KGHSY and CDR2 is FQNENV. V shed 0 bases and J shed 0 bases, with 8 bases lying between them. CDR3 nucleotide sequence: TGTGCCAGCAGCCAATCGACAGGCATGAACACTGAAGCTTTCTTT. Translated, it gives CASSQSTGMNTEAFF.

This clonotype was counted only a few times. This chain connects TRBV10-3 to TRBJ2-1; 9 positions match TRBD2. Looked up from germline, CDR1 is ENHRY and CDR2 is SYGVKD. This CDR3 is built from 18 residues. The ends lost 0 bases at V and 5 bases at J; junction bases unmatched: 11. In DNA form, the CDR3 reads TGTGCCATCAGTGAGTCGAGGCCTGGCGCTAGCGGGAACAATGAGCAGTTCTTC. The encoded protein is CAISESRPGASGNNEQFF.

This clonotype has more than one count but fewer than ten. The chain joins TRBV29-1 to TRBJ2-5; D is unresolved. CDR3 length: 15 residues. Trimming stripped 1 base from V and 2 bases from J, with 14 bases between. The germline V gene encodes CDR1 SQVTM and CDR2 ANQGSEA. CDR3 coding DNA: TGCAGCGTTGAAGGCACATCGAAGGCGCAAGAGACCCAGTACTTC. Amino acid sequence: CSVEGTSKAQETQYF.